A selection of T cell receptor beta chains follows, all from one sample in a study of T cells in Graves' hyperthyroidism and ophthalmopathy. Each CDR3 protein is one row after TCRdb ran MiXCR on the multiplex PCR reads. Altogether about 560,000 distinct CDR3 sequences are present, 15% to 20% being singletons, with the ten largest covering around a sixth. Sequencing was carried out using blood. The source is a woman aged 18-30 years with Graves' hyperthyroidism. CDR3s include the opening cysteine and the closing phenylalanine or tryptophan. The D gene is left open where the match is weak. Some rows have no size entry. The others give once, few or many, or a class for an expanded clone.

D gene,V gene,clone size,J gene,CDR3 DNA,CDR3 protein
NA,TRBV3-1,many,TRBJ2-1,TGTGCCAGCAGCCCCCTGGGGGGCTCCTACAATGAGCAGTTCTTC,CASSPLGGSYNEQFF
TRBD2,TRBV2,many,TRBJ2-1,TGTGCCAGCGGGGGCGCGCCTAGCGGGAGGTTAAGCTCCTACAATGAGCAGTTCTTC,CASGGAPSGRLSSYNEQFF
NA,TRBV5-6,many,TRBJ2-7,TGTGCCAGCAGCTTGTTCGGATCAACCTACGAGCAGTACTTC,CASSLFGSTYEQYF
NA,TRBV3-1,few,TRBJ1-5,TGTGCCAGCAGCCAAGACATTAATGCCGAAGGGCCCCAGCATTTT,CASSQDINAEGPQHF
TRBD2,TRBV20-1,few,TRBJ2-1,TGCAGTGCAACTCCACAGACTAGCGGGAGTGGTGAGCAGTTCTTC,CSATPQTSGSGEQFF
TRBD1,TRBV20-1,NA,TRBJ2-5,TGCAGTGCTCCCTTGGACAGGAAAGAGACCCAGTACTTC,CSAPLDRKETQYF
TRBD1,TRBV15,many,TRBJ1-6,TGTGCCACCAGCAGAACGCCCGGGACAGTTAATTCACCCCTCCACTTT,CATSRTPGTVNSPLHF
NA,TRBV5-1,many,TRBJ1-5,TGCGCCAGCAGCGCTTCGGGGGCGGTGGATCAGCCCCAGCATTTT,CASSASGAVDQPQHF
NA,TRBV7-2,many,TRBJ2-7,TGTGCCAGCAGCTTAGCTGGCAGGGGAGCCTTCTACGAGCAGTACTTC,CASSLAGRGAFYEQYF
NA,TRBV5-1,few,TRBJ2-5,TGCGCCAGCAGCTTGAGGACCGACCCCCAAGAGACCCAGTACTTC,CASSLRTDPQETQYF
NA,TRBV12-3/TRBV12-4,NA,TRBJ1-2,TGTGCCAGCAGTTTATCGACAAGGGCCTATGGCTACACCTTC,CASSLSTRAYGYTF
NA,TRBV12-3/TRBV12-4,many,TRBJ1-6,TGTGCCAGCAGTCCCATCGGGCCGCTAGGACAAAATTCACCCCTCCACTTT,CASSPIGPLGQNSPLHF
NA,TRBV2,many,TRBJ2-7,TGTGCCAGCAGTGAGGTCCACCCCTACGAGCAGTACTTC,CASSEVHPYEQYF
TRBD1,TRBV7-2,many,TRBJ2-1,TGTGCCAGCAGCTCCCGACAGGGGGGGAACAATGAGCAGTTCTTC,CASSSRQGGNNEQFF
NA,TRBV5-1,many,TRBJ2-7,TGTGCCAGCAGCTTAGTTGGGTACGAGCAGTACTTC,CASSLVGYEQYF
NA,TRBV10-3,many,TRBJ2-7,TGTGCCACTAAGATCGCTGGGGGTTACGAGCAGTACTTC,CATKIAGGYEQYF
NA,TRBV12-3/TRBV12-4,many,TRBJ1-2,TGTGCCAGCACCCCAGCAAACTATGGCTACACCTTC,CASTPANYGYTF
TRBD2,TRBV28,many,TRBJ2-1,TGTGCCAGCAGTTTGAGCGGGATCAGAAACAATGAGCAGTTCTTC,CASSLSGIRNNEQFF
TRBD1,TRBV18,NA,TRBJ2-1,TGTGCCAGCTCACCACAACTCGCCGGGACAGACAATGAGCAGTTCTTC,CASSPQLAGTDNEQFF
NA,TRBV29-1,NA,TRBJ1-1,TGCAGCGTTGGGACTATGAACACTGAAGCTTTCTTT,CSVGTMNTEAFF
NA,TRBV6-7,few,TRBJ2-3,TGTGCCAGCAGTGAACCGACACCTGGGACAGATACGCAGTATTTT,CASSEPTPGTDTQYF
NA,TRBV3-1,many,TRBJ1-1,TGTGCCAGCAGCCAAGAAGGTGGCACTGAAGCTTTCTTT,CASSQEGGTEAFF
NA,TRBV12-3/TRBV12-4,few,TRBJ2-7,TGTGCCAGCAGTTTAGCGTCCCCCTCCTACGAGCAGTACTTC,CASSLASPSYEQYF
NA,TRBV5-1,few,TRBJ2-3,TGCGCCAGCAGCTTGGAAAGGGACACAGATACGCAGTATTTT,CASSLERDTDTQYF
TRBD1,TRBV20-1,many,TRBJ1-4,TGCAGTGCTAGGGGGACAGCCAATGAAAAACTGTTTTTT,CSARGTANEKLFF
NA,TRBV6-1,few,TRBJ2-1,TGTGCCACCCAAGGGCCTCGTGAGGAGCAGTTCTTC,CATQGPREEQFF
NA,TRBV20-1,NA,TRBJ1-4,TGCAGTGCTAGAGCTGGCTCCCGGGATGAAAAACTGTTTTTT,CSARAGSRDEKLFF
NA,TRBV29-1,NA,TRBJ1-5,TGCAGCGTTGATTCAGGGACGAAAGGGCCCCAGCATTTT,CSVDSGTKGPQHF
TRBD1,TRBV11-2,few,TRBJ2-4,TGTGCCAGCAGCTTAACGACAGGGTTCGCGACAGGCCGAAACAAAAACATTCAGTACTTC,CASSLTTGFATGRNKNIQYF
NA,TRBV27,NA,TRBJ1-6,TGTGCCAGCAATACGGGGCGTGCACCCCTCCACTTT,CASNTGRAPLHF
NA,TRBV28,many,TRBJ1-1,TGTGCCAGCAGTTTGGCCGGGGGCTGGGGCACTGAAGCTTTCTTT,CASSLAGGWGTEAFF
NA,TRBV6-2/TRBV6-3,many,TRBJ1-1,TGTGCCAGCAGTTACTTGAGGGAGAGGACTGAAGCTTTCTTT,CASSYLRERTEAFF
NA,TRBV6-2/TRBV6-3,NA,TRBJ2-3,TGTGCCAGCAGTTACCCTTATAATTCGAGGACGGGGATGGCAGATACGCAGTATTTT,CASSYPYNSRTGMADTQYF
NA,TRBV12-3/TRBV12-4,few,TRBJ2-5,TGTGCCAGCAGCCGGGACTGGAAGACCCAGTACTTC,CASSRDWKTQYF
TRBD1,TRBV20-1,NA,TRBJ1-5,TGCAGTGCAGTCTTCGTCGGGACAGGGGATCAGCCCCAGCATTTT,CSAVFVGTGDQPQHF
NA,TRBV2,NA,TRBJ2-5,TGTGCCAGCGGCGGGACAGAAGAGACCCAGTACTTC,CASGGTEETQYF
NA,TRBV11-2,many,TRBJ1-1,TGTGCCAGCACTACCCGGGCCCCAGCTTTCTTT,CASTTRAPAFF
TRBD1,TRBV7-9,NA,TRBJ1-3,TGTGCCAGCAGCCTAGACAGGGACTCTGGAAACACCATATATTTT,CASSLDRDSGNTIYF
NA,TRBV3-1,many,TRBJ2-3,TGTGCCAGCAGCCAAGATCTGGATGATACGCAGTATTTT,CASSQDLDDTQYF
NA,TRBV12-3/TRBV12-4,NA,TRBJ2-1,TGTGCCAGCAGTATAGACAGGATTAATGAGCAGTTCTTC,CASSIDRINEQFF
TRBD1,TRBV10-2,many,TRBJ1-4,TGCGCCAGCAGTGATTCGGACAGGGGGGGAAATGAAAAACTGTTTTTT,CASSDSDRGGNEKLFF
TRBD2,TRBV6-1,NA,TRBJ2-2,TGTGCCACCATAGCGGGAGTGGGGACCGGGGAGCTGTTTTTT,CATIAGVGTGELFF
TRBD2,TRBV7-2,many,TRBJ2-1,TGTGCCAGCAGCTTACAGGGACTAGCGCTGAGGAATGAGCAGTTCTTC,CASSLQGLALRNEQFF